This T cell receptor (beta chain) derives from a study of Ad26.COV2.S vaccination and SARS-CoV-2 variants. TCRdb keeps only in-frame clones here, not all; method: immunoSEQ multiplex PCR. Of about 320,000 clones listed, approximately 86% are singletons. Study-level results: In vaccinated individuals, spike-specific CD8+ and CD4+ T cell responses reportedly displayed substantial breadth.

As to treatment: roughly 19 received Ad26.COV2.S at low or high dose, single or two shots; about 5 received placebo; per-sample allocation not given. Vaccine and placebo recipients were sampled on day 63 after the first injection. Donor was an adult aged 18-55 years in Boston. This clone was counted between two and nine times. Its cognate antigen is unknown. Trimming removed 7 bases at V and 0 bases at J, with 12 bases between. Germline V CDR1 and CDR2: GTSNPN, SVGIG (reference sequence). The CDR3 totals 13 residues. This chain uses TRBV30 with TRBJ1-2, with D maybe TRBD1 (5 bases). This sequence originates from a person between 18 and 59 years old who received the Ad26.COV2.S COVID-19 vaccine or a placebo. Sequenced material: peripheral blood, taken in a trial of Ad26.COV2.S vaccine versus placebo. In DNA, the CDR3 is TGTGCCTTACGGGGCACGACTAACTATGGCTACACCTTC. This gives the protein CALRGTTNYGYTF.